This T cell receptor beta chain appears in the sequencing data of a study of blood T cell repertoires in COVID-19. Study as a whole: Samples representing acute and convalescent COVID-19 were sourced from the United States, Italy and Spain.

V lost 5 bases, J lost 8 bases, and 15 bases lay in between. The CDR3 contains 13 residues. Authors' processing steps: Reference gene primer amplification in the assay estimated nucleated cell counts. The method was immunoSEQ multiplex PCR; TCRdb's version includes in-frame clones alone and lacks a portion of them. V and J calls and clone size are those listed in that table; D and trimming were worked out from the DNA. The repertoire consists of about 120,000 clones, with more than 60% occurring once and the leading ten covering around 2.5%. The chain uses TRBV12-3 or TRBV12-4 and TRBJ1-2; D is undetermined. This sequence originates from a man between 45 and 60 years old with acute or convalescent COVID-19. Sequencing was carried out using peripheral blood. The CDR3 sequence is CASSHAVARGYTF. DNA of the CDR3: TGTGCCAGCAGTCACGCAGTAGCTCGGGGCTACACCTTC.